This TCR beta chain is from a study of cytomegalovirus exposure and HLA in healthy donors. This CDR3 comprises 14 residues. V shed 3 bases and J shed 0 bases, with 8 bases lying between them. CDR1 is SGHRS and CDR2 is YFSETQ in the germline V gene. Turning to this clone: What it binds is unknown.

The PCR was carried out with 60 Vbeta primers and 13 Jbeta primers. TCRdb keeps only in-frame clones here, not all; method: immunoSEQ multiplex PCR. The table lists 120,000 or so clones, approximately 80% of them singletons. The study's findings and limits: CMV antigen specificity was confirmed in vitro for three CMV-associated chains. Reports described diagnosis of cytomegalovirus status by the classifier as highly specific and sensitive. Earlier results showed most TCR beta V segments being productive about 90% or about 30% of the time.

Input material: PBMCs. The chain recombines TRBV5-1 with TRBJ2-3, with D maybe TRBD2 (6 bases). The sequence derives from a middle-aged man in good health and CMV-seronegative. The CDR3 loop is CASSSGVSTDTQYF. CDR3 bases: TGCGCCAGCAGCTCGGGAGTTAGCACAGATACGCAGTATTTT.